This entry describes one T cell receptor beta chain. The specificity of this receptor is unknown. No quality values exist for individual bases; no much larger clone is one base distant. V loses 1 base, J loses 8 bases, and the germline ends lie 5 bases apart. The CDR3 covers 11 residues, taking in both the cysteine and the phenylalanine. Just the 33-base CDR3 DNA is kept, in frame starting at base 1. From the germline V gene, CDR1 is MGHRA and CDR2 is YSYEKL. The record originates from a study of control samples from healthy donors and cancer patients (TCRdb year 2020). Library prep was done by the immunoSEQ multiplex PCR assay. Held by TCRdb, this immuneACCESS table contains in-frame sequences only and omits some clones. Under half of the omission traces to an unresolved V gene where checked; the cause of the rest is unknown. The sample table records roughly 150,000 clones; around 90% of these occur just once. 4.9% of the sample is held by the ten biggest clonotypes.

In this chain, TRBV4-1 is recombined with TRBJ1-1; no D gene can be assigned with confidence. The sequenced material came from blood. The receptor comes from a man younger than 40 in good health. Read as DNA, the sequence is TGCGCCAGCAGCCAAGGTGGGGAAGCTTTCTTT. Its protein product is CASSQGGEAFF.